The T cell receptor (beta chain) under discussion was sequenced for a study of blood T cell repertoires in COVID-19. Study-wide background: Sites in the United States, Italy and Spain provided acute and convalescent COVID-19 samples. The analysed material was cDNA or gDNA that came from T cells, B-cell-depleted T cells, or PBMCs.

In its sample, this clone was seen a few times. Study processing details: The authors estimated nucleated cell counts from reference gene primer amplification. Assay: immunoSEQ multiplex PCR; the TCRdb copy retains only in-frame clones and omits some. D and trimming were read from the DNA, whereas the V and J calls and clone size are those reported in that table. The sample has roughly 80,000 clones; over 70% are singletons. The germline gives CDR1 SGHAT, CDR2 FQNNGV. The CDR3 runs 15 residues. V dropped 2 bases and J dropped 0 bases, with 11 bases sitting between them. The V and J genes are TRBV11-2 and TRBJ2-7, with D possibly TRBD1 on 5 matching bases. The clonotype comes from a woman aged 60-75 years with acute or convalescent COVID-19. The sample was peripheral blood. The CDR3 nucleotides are TGTGCCAGCAGCTTAAATAGTGACAGCTCCTACGAGCAGTACTTC. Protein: CASSLNSDSSYEQYF.